This entry features one T cell receptor (beta chain) sequence. These data originate in a study of human T cells and chemical hapten exposure. Looking at the study overall: Subjects had 2% DPC placed on about 2 cm by about 2 cm of upper inner arm skin for sensitization.

The sample's time point: patch test 2, 6 weeks after DPC sensitization. Treatment of the sample: therapeutic diphenylcyclopropenone sensitization with weekly scalp DPC. The starting material, unfractionated whole blood, was used for total RNA extraction. A single record per CDR3 protein comes from TCRdb applying MiXCR to the RACE reads. The sample lists tens of thousands of distinct CDR3 sequences, about 9.6% occurring once. This specimen was whole blood, taken in connection with sensitization to the hapten diphenylcyclopropenone (DPC). The TCR originated in a woman in her twenties or thirties with alopecia areata. Some clones in this sample may be carry-over from other donors' samples.

The CDR3 is CASSGASGQGSEKLFF. For the CDR3, the DNA is TGTGCCAGCAGCGGGGCCTCGGGACAGGGGAGTGAAAAACTGTTTTTT. The rearrangement joins TRBV9 to TRBJ1-4; 10 bases map to TRBD1. CDR3 size: 16 residues. The germline gives CDR1 SGDLS, CDR2 YYNGEE. The junction had 9 bases not matched to a gene; V was cut back by 3 bases and J by 7 bases. Drawing the rest from reference TRBV9 and TRBJ1-4, the complete variable domain is DSGVTQTPKHLITATGQRVTLRCSPRSGDLSVYWYQQSLDQGLQFLIQYYNGEERAKGNILERFSAQQFPDLHSELNLSSLELGDSALYFCASSGASGQGSEKLFFGSGTQLSVL.